What follows are 8 T cell receptor beta chains derived from one specimen sequenced in a study of T cell repertoires in cytomegalovirus infection. No cognate antigen is known for these TCRs. MiXCR, run by TCRdb on the reads, gives a single entry per CDR3 protein. Of fewer than 1,000,000 distinct CDR3 sequences in the sample, 30% to 40% were seen once. The sample was cultured CD8+ T cells from PBMCs, taken from culture after CMV antigen stimulation. All receptors derive from a human donor in good health (CMV status not recorded). Some clones in this sample may be carry-over from other donors' samples.

This chain joins TRBV12-3 or TRBV12-4 and TRBJ2-3; D remains ambiguous. V lost 3 bases and J 5 bases, leaving 12 bases between the germline ends. The CDR3 spans 14 residues. The CDR3 coding sequence is TGTGCCAGCAGTTTCTTGGGCTTAGGAGATACGCAGTATTTT. Residues: CASSFLGLGDTQYF.

This chain links TRBV6-1 with TRBJ1-5; tentatively, D is TRBD1 (5 bases). This CDR3 is built from 13 residues. Germline V lookup: CDR1 MNHNS, CDR2 SASEGT. V lost 1 base, J lost 7 bases, and 8 bases lay in between. The CDR3 reads CASSEGGPQPQHF. The CDR3 coding sequence is TGTGCCAGCAGTGAAGGGGGACCACAGCCCCAGCATTTT.

This clonotype was observed many times. V is TRBV20-1 and J is TRBJ2-1; 10 bases fit TRBD1. There are 14 residues in the CDR3. The germline gives CDR1 DFQATT, CDR2 SNEGSKA (reference sequence). With 3 bases clipped from V and 5 bases from J, the junction kept 4 bases outside the gene matches. The CDR3 sequence is CSASRDRGNNEQFF. The CDR3 coding sequence is TGCAGTGCTAGCCGGGACAGGGGTAACAATGAGCAGTTCTTC.

This clonotype was seen only a few times. The chain links TRBV6-6 to TRBJ2-1; possibly TRBD1 for D (6 bases). V gave up 6 bases and J gave up 2 bases, with 20 bases separating them. CDR3 length equals 17 residues. CDR1 MNHNY and CDR2 SVGAGI come from the germline V gene (reference sequence). This chain's CDR3 is CASSGYSGTPTYNEQFF. The CDR3 DNA sequence: TGTGCCAGCAGCGGCTATTCCGGGACACCAACCTACAATGAGCAGTTCTTC.

This sequence joins TRBV20-1 and TRBJ1-5; D may be TRBD1 (5 bases). The germline CDR1 and CDR2 sequences are DFQATT and SNEGSKA (reference sequence). The CDR3 runs to 13 residues. Trimming pared 6 bases from V and 7 bases from J, leaving 16 bases between. The CDR3 region is CSALGHQGQPQHF. DNA of the CDR3: TGCAGTGCCCTAGGACACCAGGGACAGCCCCAGCATTTT.

J is TRBJ2-7 and V is TRBV7-2; D gene unclear. This CDR3 is built from 16 residues. Trimming took 5 bases from V and 0 from J, leaving 17 bases between them. From germline, CDR1 is SGHTA and CDR2 FQGNSA. This CDR3 reads CASSPRAPIFSYEQYF. The CDR3 DNA reads TGTGCCAGCAGCCCCCGGGCCCCGATTTTCTCCTACGAGCAGTACTTC. The variable domain in full, with the rest retrieved from reference TRBV7-2 and TRBJ2-7, is GAGVSQSPSNKVTEKGKDVELRCDPISGHTALYWYRQSLGQGLEFLIYFQGNSAPDKSGLPSDRFSAERTGGSVSTLTIQRTQQEDSAVYLCASSPRAPIFSYEQYFGPGTRLTVT.

Only a few counts were recorded for this clonotype. The rearrangement links TRBV7-6 to TRBJ2-7; maybe TRBD2 (5 bases). The CDR3 has 14 amino acids. In germline, CDR1 is SGHVS, CDR2 FNYEAQ. V lost 5 bases, J lost 2 bases, and 13 bases lay in between. The chain's CDR3 is CASSPGGWPYEQYF. CDR3 DNA: TGTGCCAGCAGCCCTGGCGGGTGGCCCTACGAGCAGTACTTC.

The CDR3 bases are TGTGCCATCAGTGAGTCAGAGGGGCAGCCCCAGCATTTT. This translates into CAISESEGQPQHF. This chain uses TRBV10-3 with TRBJ1-5; D perhaps matches TRBD1 (5 bases). V gave up 0 bases and J gave up 7 bases, with 7 bases separating them. The CDR3 spans 13 residues. From germline, CDR1 is ENHRY and CDR2 SYGVKD.